Below are 27 T cell receptor beta chains sequenced from a single sample in a study of blood T cell repertoires in COVID-19. Assay: immunoSEQ multiplex PCR; the TCRdb copy retains only in-frame clones and omits some. Of 50,000 to 65,000 clones listed, 80% to 95% are singletons. What was sequenced was peripheral blood. The receptors originated from a middle-aged man with acute or convalescent COVID-19.

The chain carries TRBV28 and TRBJ1-2; D remains unclear. The V and J ends lost 2 bases and 3 bases respectively, with 7 bases between them. The CDR3 sequence is 13 residues long. Germline V CDR1 and CDR2: MDHEN, SYDVKM. The CDR3 coding sequence is TGTGCCAGCAGTTTAAATATCGACTATGGCTACACCTTC. Its translation is CASSLNIDYGYTF.

The V and J genes are TRBV3-1 (or the pseudogene TRBV3-2) and TRBJ2-1; TRBD1 is a possible D gene (5 bases). Germline V gene data show CDR1 as LGHDT and CDR2 as YNNKEL (reference sequence). Trimming shortened V by 0 bases and J by 12 bases, and 21 bases separated the two germline ends. This CDR3 is built from 16 residues. CDR3 bases: TGTGCCAGCAGCCAAGATGATCGCAGACAGAGCCATAGGCAGTTCTTC. It specifies CASSQDDRRQSHRQFF.

This rearrangement joins TRBV24-1 to TRBJ2-3; 9 positions agree with TRBD2. The CDR3 runs to 16 residues. CDR1 and CDR2 from the germline V gene are KGHDR and SFDVKD. The junction had 3 bases not matched to a gene; V was cut back by 0 bases and J by 3 bases. CDR3 protein: CATSDLGSGRTDTQYF. DNA of the CDR3: TGTGCCACCAGTGATTTGGGGAGCGGGAGGACAGATACGCAGTATTTT.

V gene TRBV11-2 combines with J gene TRBJ2-7; 7 bases align to TRBD1. The CDR3 consists of 15 residues. The V and J ends lost 1 base and 0 bases, in that order; junction bases with no gene match: 3. Germline CDR1 reads SGHAT; CDR2 reads FQNNGV. The CDR3 spells CASSLGAGGSYEQYF. For the CDR3, the DNA is TGTGCCAGCAGCTTAGGGGCAGGGGGCTCCTACGAGCAGTACTTC.

This chain's CDR3 is CATSREGAGGAVAKNIQYF. In DNA form, the CDR3 reads TGTGCCACCAGCAGAGAGGGGGCAGGGGGCGCGGTCGCCAAAAACATTCAGTACTTC. The J gene is TRBJ2-4, the V gene TRBV15, with 8 bases lining up with TRBD1. V shed 0 bases and J 1 base; nucleotides not matched to a gene: 11. This CDR3 is built from 19 residues. Germline loops: CDR1 LNHNV, CDR2 YYDKDF (reference sequence).

A note on this clone: A junction end diverges from the germline sequence, so it may reflect a read error. CDR3 sequence reads: CSVKDSQQETQYF. CDR3 in DNA: TGCAGCGTTAAAGACTCCCAGCAAGAGACCCAGTACTTC. V usage is TRBV29-1 and J usage is TRBJ2-5; D remains ambiguous. Germline lookup yields CDR1 SQVTM and CDR2 ANQGSEA. The CDR3 contains 13 residues. The full variable domain, its missing parts supplied by reference TRBV29-1 and TRBJ2-5, is SAVISQKPSRDICQRGTSLTIQCQVDSQVTMMFWYRQQPGQSLTLIATANQGSEATYESGFVIDKFPISRPNLTFSTLTVSNMSPEDSSIYLCSVKDSQQETQYFGPGTRLLVL.

This chain connects TRBV15 to TRBJ2-5, with a tentative D call TRBD2 (5 bases). Looked up from germline, CDR1 is LNHNV and CDR2 is YYDKDF (reference sequence). V was trimmed by 1 base and J by 7 bases, leaving 13 bases between them. The CDR3 totals 14 residues. CDR3 nucleotide sequence: TGTGCCACCAGCAGAGTGGGAGATCTGGGGACCCAGTACTTC. Translating gives CATSRVGDLGTQYF.

The rearrangement uses TRBV18 and TRBJ1-1; 8 nucleotides agree with TRBD1. The trim removed 6 bases at V and 1 base at J, leaving 7 bases unmatched. Germline-derived CDR1 and CDR2 are KGHSH and LQKENI. There are 15 residues in the CDR3. CDR3 sequence: CASSLGQGKNTEAFF. CDR3 in DNA: TGTGCCAGCTCGCTCGGACAGGGAAAGAACACTGAAGCTTTCTTT.

The chain employs TRBV25-1 and TRBJ2-3, with 8 nucleotides matching TRBD1. The CDR3 runs to 15 residues. Germline V gene lookup returns CDR1 MGHDK and CDR2 SYGVNS. The trim removed 3 bases at V and 6 bases at J, leaving 8 bases unmatched. The CDR3 spells CASSDRRTGQDTQYF. CDR3 DNA sequence: TGTGCCAGCAGTGATCGACGGACAGGGCAGGATACGCAGTATTTT.

The rearrangement joins TRBV19 to TRBJ1-5, with 8 nucleotides matching TRBD1. V was pared by 8 bases and J by 3 bases, with 12 bases of the junction left unmatched. Per the germline V gene, CDR1 is LNHDA and CDR2 is SQIVND (reference sequence). The CDR3 spans 16 residues. Here the CDR3 reads CASAQGAIMFNQPQHF. Here the CDR3 DNA reads TGTGCCAGTGCCCAGGGGGCTATCATGTTCAATCAGCCCCAGCATTTT.

This rearrangement joins TRBV7-2 to TRBJ1-5; D not resolved. Germline lookup yields CDR1 SGHTA and CDR2 FQGNSA. Trimming stripped 6 bases from V and 6 bases from J, with 12 bases between. The CDR3 sequence is 13 residues long. The CDR3 region has the DNA TGTGCCAGCAGTCGGCAGGAAAGTCAGCCCCAGCATTTT. It encodes CASSRQESQPQHF.

The chain employs TRBV6-1 and TRBJ2-3, with D possibly matching TRBD2 (7 bases). Germline V CDR1 and CDR2: MNHNS, SASEGT. V was shortened by 2 bases and J by 1 base, with 13 bases between the two germline ends. CDR3 length: 16 residues. The CDR3 is CASSETWGGGTDTQYF. The DNA for the CDR3 is TGTGCCAGCAGTGAAACGTGGGGGGGCGGCACAGATACGCAGTATTTT.

In its sample, this clone was seen once. V is TRBV6-6 and J is TRBJ2-4; TRBD1 is a possible D gene (5 bases). Per the germline V gene, CDR1 is MNHNY and CDR2 is SVGAGI (reference sequence). CDR3 length: 14 residues. The ends were cut back, 6 bases at V and 4 bases at J, with 13 bases in the middle. CDR3 DNA: TGTGCCAGCAGCCTCGGGCAGGGAAAAAACATTCAGTACTTC. Translation gives CASSLGQGKNIQYF.

This sequence joins TRBV10-3 and TRBJ2-3; D is unresolved. The CDR3 spans 12 residues. Germline lookup yields CDR1 ENHRY and CDR2 SYGVKD. V dropped 6 bases and J dropped 3 bases, with 7 bases sitting between them. CDR3 region: CAISPVTDTQYF. The CDR3 DNA sequence: TGTGCCATCAGCCCAGTGACAGATACGCAGTATTTT.

This sequence joins TRBV5-4 and TRBJ2-1; D possibly corresponds to TRBD2 (6 bases). This CDR3 has 15 amino acids. V dropped 2 bases and J dropped 5 bases, with 14 bases sitting between them. Germline CDR1 SGHNT, CDR2 YYREEE (reference sequence). As DNA, the CDR3 is TGTGCCAGCAGCTTCCCCGGGACTCAGAACAATGAGCAGTTCTTC. It is translated as CASSFPGTQNNEQFF. The full variable domain, with the rest looked up from reference TRBV5-4 and TRBJ2-1, is ETGVTQSPTHLIKTRGQQVTLRCSSQSGHNTVSWYQQALGQGPQFIFQYYREEENGRGNFPPRFSGLQFPNYSSELNVNALELDDSALYLCASSFPGTQNNEQFFGPGTRLTVL.

This chain uses TRBV18 with TRBJ1-1, with D uncertain. The CDR3 extends over 14 amino acids. Trimming pared 10 bases from V and 1 base from J, leaving 16 bases between. Germline lookup yields CDR1 KGHSH and CDR2 LQKENI. Written as DNA, the CDR3 is TGTGCCACCCGTCCCCAGGTATCGAACACTGAAGCTTTCTTT. It yields the protein CATRPQVSNTEAFF.

V usage is TRBV11-2 and J usage is TRBJ2-7; D uncertain. There are 13 residues in the CDR3. The V end lost 3 bases, the J end lost 1 base, and 7 bases lay between the germline ends. Germline lookup yields CDR1 SGHAT and CDR2 FQNNGV. The CDR3, as DNA: TGTGCCAGCAGCTTTGGCCAGTCCTACGAGCAGTACTTC. Its protein is CASSFGQSYEQYF.

The rearrangement uses TRBV27 and TRBJ1-2; perhaps TRBD1 as D (6 bases). Per germline, CDR1 MNHEY and CDR2 SMNVEV (reference sequence). With 6 bases removed from V and 10 bases from J, the gap between germline ends came to 15 bases. This CDR3 spans 12 amino acids. The CDR3: CASRNTGFDYTF. CDR3 in DNA: TGTGCCAGCAGAAACACAGGGTTCGACTACACCTTC.

The rearrangement joins TRBV25-1 to TRBJ1-6; TRBD1 agrees at 7 bases. CDR3 length: 15 amino acids. Germline trimming cut 3 bases from V and 7 bases from J; bases unmatched to any gene: 6. CDR1 and CDR2 (germline): MGHDK, SYGVNS. As DNA, the CDR3 is TGTGCCAGCAGTGACACAGGGGCACTAAATTCACCCCTCCACTTT. This gives the protein CASSDTGALNSPLHF. The variable domain in full, with the rest retrieved from reference TRBV25-1 and TRBJ1-6, is EADIYQTPRYLVIGTGKKITLECSQTMGHDKMYWYQQDPGMELHLIHYSYGVNSTEKGDLSSESTVSRIRTEHFPLTLESARPSHTSQYLCASSDTGALNSPLHFGNGTRLTVT.

The chain employs TRBV7-2 and TRBJ2-3; 11 nucleotides agree with TRBD2. Trimming took 1 base from V and 7 from J; bases not matched to a gene: 7. The CDR3 covers 16 residues. Germline V gene sequence: CDR1 SGHTA, CDR2 FQGNSA. The CDR3 DNA follows: TGTGCCAGCAGCTTAGAGCGACTAGCGGGGTCCAATACGCAGTATTTT. It encodes CASSLERLAGSNTQYF.

The chain combines TRBV3-1 (or the pseudogene TRBV3-2) with TRBJ2-2; possibly TRBD2 for D (6 bases). CDR3 length: 19 residues. The germline V gene encodes CDR1 LGHDT and CDR2 YNNKEL (reference sequence). V was shortened by 4 bases and J by 1 base, with 22 bases between the two germline ends. CDR3 in amino acids: CASSPSRGSVFQNTGELFF. CDR3 DNA: TGTGCCAGCAGCCCTTCCCGGGGGAGTGTTTTCCAGAACACCGGGGAGCTGTTTTTT.

The chain links TRBV6-1 to TRBJ1-5; no clear D. Per germline, CDR1 MNHNS and CDR2 SASEGT. Between the trimmed V and J ends, which lost 1 base and 6 bases, there was a span of 13 bases. The CDR3 has 15 residues. The DNA for the CDR3 is TGTGCCAGCAGTGAAGGTTTCGTATGGAGTCAGCCCCAGCATTTT. This codes for CASSEGFVWSQPQHF.

This chain uses TRBV7-3 with TRBJ1-3; a possible D gene is TRBD1 (6 bases). CDR1 and CDR2 from the germline V gene are SGHTA and FQGTGA. The CDR3 is 15 amino acids. The V and J ends lost 5 bases and 1 base respectively, with 12 bases between them. The CDR3 reads CASSDQGLSGNTIYF. The CDR3 bases are TGTGCCAGCAGCGATCAGGGGTTGTCTGGAAACACCATATATTTT.

This sequence joins TRBV28 and TRBJ1-4; 7 bases map to TRBD1. This CDR3 is 16 amino acids long. V lost 5 bases and J lost 5; bases outside the gene matches: 11. Looked up from germline, CDR1 is MDHEN and CDR2 is SYDVKM. The CDR3 loop reads CASSIIRQGGNEKLFF. Written as DNA, the CDR3 is TGTGCCAGCAGTATAATACGACAGGGCGGGAATGAAAAACTGTTTTTT. Using reference TRBV28 and TRBJ1-4 for the parts outside the CDR3, the full variable domain is DVKVTQSSRYLVKRTGEKVFLECVQDMDHENMFWYRQDPGLGLRLIYFSYDVKMKEKGDIPEGYSVSREKKERFSLILESASTNQTSMYLCASSIIRQGGNEKLFFGSGTQLSVL.

As to this clone: Different DNA sequences within this sample yield the same CDR3. The chain joins TRBV12-3 or TRBV12-4 to TRBJ2-2, with unresolved D. The CDR3 spans 12 residues. The ends were cut back, 3 bases at V and 6 bases at J, with 5 bases in the middle. The CDR3 nucleotides read TGTGCCAGCAGTTTTTATCCCGGGGAGCTGTTTTTT. Residues: CASSFYPGELFF.

V is TRBV10-1 and J is TRBJ2-1; D remains ambiguous. The CDR3 loop spans 13 amino acids. From germline, CDR1 is WNHNN and CDR2 SYGVQD (reference sequence). V was cut by 8 bases and J by 5 bases, with 13 bases left in between. The CDR3 region is CASGSTADNEQFF. CDR3 in DNA: TGCGCCAGCGGATCCACAGCAGACAATGAGCAGTTCTTC.

The rearrangement links TRBV2 to TRBJ2-3, with D possibly TRBD1 on 5 matching bases. Germline V gene lookup returns CDR1 SNHLY and CDR2 FYNNEI. CDR3 length: 16 amino acids. The V end lost 5 bases, the J end lost 1 base, and 16 bases lay between the germline ends. The DNA for the CDR3 is TGTGCCAGCAGTAGGCGGCAGGGATCGGGCACAGATACGCAGTATTTT. Its translation is CASSRRQGSGTDTQYF.